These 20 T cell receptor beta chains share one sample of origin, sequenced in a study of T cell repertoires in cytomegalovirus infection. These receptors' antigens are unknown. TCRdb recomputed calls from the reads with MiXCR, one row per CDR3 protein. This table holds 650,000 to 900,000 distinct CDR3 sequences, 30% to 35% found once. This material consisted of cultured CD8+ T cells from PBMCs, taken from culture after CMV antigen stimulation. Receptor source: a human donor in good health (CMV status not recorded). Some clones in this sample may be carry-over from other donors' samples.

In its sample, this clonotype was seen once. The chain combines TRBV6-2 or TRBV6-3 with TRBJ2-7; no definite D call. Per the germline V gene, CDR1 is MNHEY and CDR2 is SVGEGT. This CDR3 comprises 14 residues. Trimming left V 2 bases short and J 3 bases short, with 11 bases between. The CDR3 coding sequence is TGTGCCAGCAGTTACGTACAGCCGGGCTACGAGCAGTACTTC. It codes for CASSYVQPGYEQYF.

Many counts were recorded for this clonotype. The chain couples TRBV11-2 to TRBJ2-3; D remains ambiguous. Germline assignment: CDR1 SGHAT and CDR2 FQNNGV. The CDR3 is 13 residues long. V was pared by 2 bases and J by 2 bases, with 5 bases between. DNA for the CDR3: TGTGCCAGCAGCTTAAACCCCACAGATACGCAGTATTTT. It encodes CASSLNPTDTQYF.

This CDR3 is CSARDLTGTDNSPLHF. CDR3 bases: TGCAGTGCTAGAGATCTGACAGGGACCGATAATTCACCCCTCCACTTT. The chain employs TRBV20-1 and TRBJ1-6, with TRBD1 identical over 7 bases. The CDR3 is 16 residues long. The J segment lost 5 bases and the V segment lost 0 bases, leaving 7 bases of the junction unmatched. Germline V gives CDR1 DFQATT, CDR2 SNEGSKA (reference sequence).

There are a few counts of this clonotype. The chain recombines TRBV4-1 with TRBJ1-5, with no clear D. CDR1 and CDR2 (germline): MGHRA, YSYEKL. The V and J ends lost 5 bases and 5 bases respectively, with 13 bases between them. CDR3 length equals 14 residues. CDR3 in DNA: TGCGCCAGCAGCGTGGGTTGGAACGATCAGCCCCAGCATTTT. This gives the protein CASSVGWNDQPQHF.

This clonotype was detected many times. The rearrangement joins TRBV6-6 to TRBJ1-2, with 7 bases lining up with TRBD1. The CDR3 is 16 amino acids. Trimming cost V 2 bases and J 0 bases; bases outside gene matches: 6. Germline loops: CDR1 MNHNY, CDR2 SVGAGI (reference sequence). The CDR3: CASSYGDRPPNYGYTF. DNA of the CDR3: TGTGCCAGCAGTTACGGGGACAGACCTCCTAACTATGGCTACACCTTC.

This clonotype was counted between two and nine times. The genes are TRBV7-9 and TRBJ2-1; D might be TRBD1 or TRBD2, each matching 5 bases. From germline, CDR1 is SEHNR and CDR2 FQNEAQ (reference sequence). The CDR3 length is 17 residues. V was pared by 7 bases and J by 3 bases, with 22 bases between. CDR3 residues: CASKTGPADDFYNEQFF. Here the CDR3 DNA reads TGTGCCAGCAAAACGGGGCCGGCAGACGATTTCTACAATGAGCAGTTCTTC.

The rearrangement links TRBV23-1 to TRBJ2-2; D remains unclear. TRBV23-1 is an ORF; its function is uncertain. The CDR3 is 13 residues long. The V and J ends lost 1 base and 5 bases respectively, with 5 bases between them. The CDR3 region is CASSQWRTGELFF. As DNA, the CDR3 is TGCGCCAGCAGTCAATGGCGGACCGGGGAGCTGTTTTTT.

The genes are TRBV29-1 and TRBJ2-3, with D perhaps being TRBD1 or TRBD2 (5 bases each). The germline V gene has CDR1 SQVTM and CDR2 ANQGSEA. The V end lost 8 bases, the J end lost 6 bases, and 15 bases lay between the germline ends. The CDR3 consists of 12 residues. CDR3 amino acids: CSFQGPQDTQYF. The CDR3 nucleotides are TGCAGCTTCCAGGGACCACAGGATACGCAGTATTTT.

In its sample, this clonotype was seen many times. The CDR3 protein is CASDKWGETQYF. The CDR3 coding sequence is TGTGCCAGCGACAAATGGGGAGAGACCCAGTACTTC. The V call is TRBV7-8, the J call TRBJ2-5; D remains ambiguous. Germline loops: CDR1 SGHVS, CDR2 FQNEAQ. The CDR3 covers 12 residues. Between the trimmed V and J ends, which lost 8 bases and 4 bases, there was a span of 11 bases.

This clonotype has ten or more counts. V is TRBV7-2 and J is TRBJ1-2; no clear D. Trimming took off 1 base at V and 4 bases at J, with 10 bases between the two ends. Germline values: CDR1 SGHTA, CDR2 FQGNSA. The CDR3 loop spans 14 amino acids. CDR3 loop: CASSLGPQIYGYTF. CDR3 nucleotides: TGTGCCAGCAGCTTAGGACCCCAGATCTATGGCTACACCTTC.

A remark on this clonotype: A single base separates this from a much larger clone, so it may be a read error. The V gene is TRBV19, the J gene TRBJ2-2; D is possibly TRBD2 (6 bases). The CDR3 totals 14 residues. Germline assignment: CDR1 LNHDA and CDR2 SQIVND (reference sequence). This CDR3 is CVSSIGRGTGELFF. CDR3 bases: TGTGTCAGTAGTATCGGACGGGGGACCGGGGAGCTGTTTTTT.

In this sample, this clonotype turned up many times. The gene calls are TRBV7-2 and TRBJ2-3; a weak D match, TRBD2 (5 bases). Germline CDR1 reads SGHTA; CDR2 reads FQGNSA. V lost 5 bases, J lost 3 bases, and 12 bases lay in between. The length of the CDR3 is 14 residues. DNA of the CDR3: TGTGCCAGCAGCGCGCCGGAGGCTACAGATACGCAGTATTTT. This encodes CASSAPEATDTQYF. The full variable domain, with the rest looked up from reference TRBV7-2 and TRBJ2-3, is GAGVSQSPSNKVTEKGKDVELRCDPISGHTALYWYRQSLGQGLEFLIYFQGNSAPDKSGLPSDRFSAERTGGSVSTLTIQRTQQEDSAVYLCASSAPEATDTQYFGPGTRLTVL.

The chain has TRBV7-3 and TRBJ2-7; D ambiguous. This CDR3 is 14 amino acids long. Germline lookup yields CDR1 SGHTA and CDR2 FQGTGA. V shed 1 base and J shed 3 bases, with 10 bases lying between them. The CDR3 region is CASSLNFGDYEQYV. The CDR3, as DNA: TGTGCCAGCAGCTTAAATTTTGGGGACTACGAGCAGTACGTC.

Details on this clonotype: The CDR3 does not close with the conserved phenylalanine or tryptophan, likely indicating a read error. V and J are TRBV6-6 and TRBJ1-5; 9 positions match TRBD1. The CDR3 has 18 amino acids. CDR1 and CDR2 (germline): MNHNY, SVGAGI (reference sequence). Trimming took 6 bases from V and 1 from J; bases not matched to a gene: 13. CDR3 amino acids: CASSYNRDRALSNQPQHS. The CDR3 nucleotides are TGTGCCAGCAGCTACAACCGGGACAGGGCATTGAGCAATCAGCCCCAGCATTCT.

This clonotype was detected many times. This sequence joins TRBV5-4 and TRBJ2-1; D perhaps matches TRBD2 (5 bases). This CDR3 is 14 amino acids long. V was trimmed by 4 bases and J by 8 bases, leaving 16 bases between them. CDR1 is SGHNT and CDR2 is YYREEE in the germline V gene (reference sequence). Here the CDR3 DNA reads TGTGCCAGCAGCGGCCGGGAAGCATGGGATGAGCAGTTCTTC. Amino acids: CASSGREAWDEQFF.

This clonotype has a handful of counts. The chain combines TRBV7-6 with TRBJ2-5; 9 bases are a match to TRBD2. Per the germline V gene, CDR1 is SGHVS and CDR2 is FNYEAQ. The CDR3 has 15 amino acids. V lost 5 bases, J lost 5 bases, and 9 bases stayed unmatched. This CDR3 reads CASSLPGAGGETQYF. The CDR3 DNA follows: TGTGCCAGCAGCCTCCCCGGGGCGGGAGGGGAGACCCAGTACTTC.

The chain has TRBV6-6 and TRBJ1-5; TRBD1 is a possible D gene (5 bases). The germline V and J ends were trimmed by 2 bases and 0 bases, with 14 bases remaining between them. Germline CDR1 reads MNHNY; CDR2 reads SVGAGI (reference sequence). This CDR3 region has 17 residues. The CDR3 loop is CASSYTDSAYSNQPQHF. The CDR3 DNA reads TGTGCCAGCAGTTACACTGACAGCGCGTATAGCAATCAGCCCCAGCATTTT.

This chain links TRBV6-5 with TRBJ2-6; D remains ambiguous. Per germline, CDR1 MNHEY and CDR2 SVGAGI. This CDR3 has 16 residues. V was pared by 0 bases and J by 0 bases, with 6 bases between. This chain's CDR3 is CASSYSLSSGANVLTF. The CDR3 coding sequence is TGTGCCAGCAGTTACTCGCTGAGCTCTGGGGCCAACGTCCTGACTTTC.

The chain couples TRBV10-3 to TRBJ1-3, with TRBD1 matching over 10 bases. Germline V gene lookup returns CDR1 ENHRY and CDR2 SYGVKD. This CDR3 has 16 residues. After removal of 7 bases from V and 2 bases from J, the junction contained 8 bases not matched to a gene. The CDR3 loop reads CAITLDRGKTGNTIYF. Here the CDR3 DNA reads TGTGCCATCACCCTGGACAGGGGGAAGACTGGAAACACCATATATTTT.

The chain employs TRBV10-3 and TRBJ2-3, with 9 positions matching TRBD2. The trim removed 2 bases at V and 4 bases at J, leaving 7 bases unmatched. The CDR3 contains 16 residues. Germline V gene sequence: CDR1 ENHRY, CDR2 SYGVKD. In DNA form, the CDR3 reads TGTGCCATCAGTGAGGAGGGCGGGGGGGCATCAGATACGCAGTATTTT. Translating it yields CAISEEGGGASDTQYF.